The clone carrying this T cell receptor (beta chain) was recorded only once. This sample is part of a study of cytomegalovirus exposure and HLA in healthy donors. Donors were ostensibly healthy at sampling, although undocumented immune exposures were probable. The V segment lost 1 base and the J segment 6 bases; nucleotides outside the gene matches: 12. This CDR3 has 17 residues. Per germline, CDR1 SGHVS and CDR2 FNYEAQ. The PCR used 60 Vbeta and 13 Jbeta primers. Data came from immunoSEQ multiplex PCR; TCRdb stores just in-frame clones and leaves some out. This sample has more than 150,000 clones; around 80% occur once, and the top ten carry under 9%.

Material: PBMCs. The chain combines TRBV7-6 with TRBJ2-3, with 8 positions matching TRBD2. This sequence was found in a woman aged 35 to 49 in good health and CMV-seropositive. DNA for the CDR3: TGTGCCAGCAGCTTAGAGGTAGCGGGGTACCCCCTCGATACGCAGTATTTT. It translates to CASSLEVAGYPLDTQYF. The entire variable domain, with the rest obtained from reference TRBV7-6 and TRBJ2-3, is as follows: GAGVSQSPRYKVTKRGQDVALRCDPISGHVSLYWYRQALGQGPEFLTYFNYEAQQDKSGLPNDRFSAERPEGSISTLTIQRTEQRDSAMYRCASSLEVAGYPLDTQYFGPGTRLTVL.